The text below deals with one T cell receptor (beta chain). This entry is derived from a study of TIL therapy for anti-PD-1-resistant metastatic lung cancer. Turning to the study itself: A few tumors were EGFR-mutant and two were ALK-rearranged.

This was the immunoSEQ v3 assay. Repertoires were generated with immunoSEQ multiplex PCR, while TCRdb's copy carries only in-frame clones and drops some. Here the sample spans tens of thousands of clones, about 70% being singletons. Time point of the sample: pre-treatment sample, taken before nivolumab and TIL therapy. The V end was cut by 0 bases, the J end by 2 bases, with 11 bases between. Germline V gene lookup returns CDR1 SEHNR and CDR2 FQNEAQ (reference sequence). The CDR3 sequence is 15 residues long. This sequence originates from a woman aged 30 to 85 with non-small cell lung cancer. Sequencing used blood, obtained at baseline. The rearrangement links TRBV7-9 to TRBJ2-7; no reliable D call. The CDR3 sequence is CASSLALDPPYEQYF. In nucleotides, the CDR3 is TGTGCCAGCAGCTTAGCGCTGGACCCTCCCTACGAGCAGTACTTC.